Presented here are 30 T cell receptor beta chains from one specimen sequenced in a study of Ad26.COV2.S vaccination and SARS-CoV-2 variants. Produced via immunoSEQ multiplex PCR; TCRdb's table is partial and in-frame only. The data contain almost 400,000 clones, over 75% of them singletons. The treatment here: around 19 received Ad26.COV2.S at low or high dose, single or two shots; 5 received placebo; per-sample allocation not given. Samples came from day 63 after the first vaccine or placebo injection. The sequencing used peripheral blood, collected in a trial of Ad26.COV2.S vaccine versus placebo. Receptors were obtained from a person between 18 and 60 years old who received the Ad26.COV2.S COVID-19 vaccine or a placebo.

The chain combines TRBV18 with TRBJ1-4, with 8 positions matching TRBD1. Germline trimming cut 2 bases from V and 6 bases from J; bases unmatched to any gene: 8. There are 16 residues in the CDR3. Germline V gene data show CDR1 as KGHSH and CDR2 as LQKENI. CDR3 region: CASSPLRTGRDEKLFF. The CDR3, as DNA: TGTGCCAGCTCACCATTGAGGACAGGGAGGGATGAAAAACTGTTTTTT.

This chain joins TRBV19 and TRBJ1-1, with 7 bases matching TRBD1. This CDR3 is 14 amino acids long. The trim removed 3 bases at V and 4 bases at J, leaving 5 bases unmatched. Looked up from germline, CDR1 is LNHDA and CDR2 is SQIVND (reference sequence). The chain's CDR3 is CASSIRGRGTEAFF. DNA of the CDR3: TGTGCCAGTAGTATTAGGGGGCGCGGCACTGAAGCTTTCTTT.

The gene calls are TRBV5-1 and TRBJ2-3; possibly TRBD2 for D (6 bases). V dropped 0 bases and J dropped 6 bases, with 11 bases sitting between them. The CDR3 totals 14 residues. Per the germline V gene, CDR1 is SGHRS and CDR2 is YFSETQ. The chain's CDR3 is CASSLGRGMDTQYF. DNA for the CDR3: TGCGCCAGCAGCTTGGGTCGCGGGATGGATACGCAGTATTTT.

The chain employs TRBV14 and TRBJ1-4; possibly TRBD1 for D (5 bases). The CDR3 covers 15 residues. V was shortened by 4 bases and J by 0 bases, with 9 bases between the two germline ends. Germline CDR1 is SGHDN and CDR2 is FVKESK. The CDR3 DNA sequence: TGTGCCAGCAGCCCGGGACGGTCAACTAATGAAAAACTGTTTTTT. Protein sequence: CASSPGRSTNEKLFF.

The chain recombines TRBV29-1 with TRBJ2-3; possible D gene TRBD1, 6 bases. The CDR3 spans 15 residues. V lost 6 bases and J lost 2, with 18 bases in between. The germline gives CDR1 SQVTM, CDR2 ANQGSEA. CDR3 sequence (DNA): TGCAGCGTCCTGCGACAGGTCCTCTTCACAGATACGCAGTATTTT. It encodes CSVLRQVLFTDTQYF.

This chain connects TRBV14 to TRBJ2-7; D uncertain. The CDR3 runs to 15 residues. Between the trimmed V and J ends, which lost 0 bases and 10 bases, there was a span of 19 bases. Per germline, CDR1 SGHDN and CDR2 FVKESK. The CDR3 region has the DNA TGTGCCAGCAGCCAAGATCGGGCATCCGTCTCGGTTCAGTACTTC. Protein sequence: CASSQDRASVSVQYF.

The chain carries TRBV7-2 and TRBJ1-3, with D tentatively TRBD1 (6 bases). The germline V and J ends were trimmed by 5 bases and 4 bases, with 15 bases remaining between them. This CDR3 region has 15 residues. The germline CDR1 and CDR2 sequences are SGHTA and FQGNSA. CDR3 protein: CASSLTGARGNTIYF. The DNA of the CDR3 is TGTGCCAGCAGCCTGACGGGGGCTAGGGGAAACACCATATATTTT.

This chain connects TRBV7-2 to TRBJ2-1; 12 bases map to TRBD2. The CDR3 is 19 amino acids. Trimming cost V 2 bases and J 6 bases; bases outside gene matches: 14. Per the germline V gene, CDR1 is SGHTA and CDR2 is FQGNSA. CDR3 DNA sequence: TGTGCCAGCAGCTTAACGACAAGACTAGCGGGAGAGATATCCAATGAGCAGTTCTTC. Residues: CASSLTTRLAGEISNEQFF.

The rearrangement links TRBV5-3 to TRBJ1-2, with TRBD1 matching 8 bases. TRBV5-3 is identified as an open reading frame with a role that is uncertain. The CDR3 loop spans 12 amino acids. V was pared by 3 bases and J by 8 bases, with 3 bases of the junction left unmatched. The CDR3 loop reads CARSWTGWGYTF. The CDR3 DNA follows: TGTGCCAGAAGCTGGACAGGGTGGGGCTACACCTTC.

The CDR3 coding sequence is TGTGCCAGCAGTTATGGACTAGGTTCGGAGACCCAGTACTTC. Its translation is CASSYGLGSETQYF. The gene calls are TRBV6-5 and TRBJ2-5, with 7 bases lining up with TRBD2. After removal of 3 bases from V and 5 bases from J, the junction contained 6 bases not matched to a gene. The CDR3 has 14 amino acids. The germline CDR1 and CDR2 sequences are MNHEY and SVGAGI.

The chain has TRBV29-1 and TRBJ2-7; 7 bases agree with TRBD1. The ends lost 4 bases at V and 4 bases at J; junction bases unmatched: 7. The CDR3 runs 13 residues. Germline V gene sequence: CDR1 SQVTM, CDR2 ANQGSEA. In nucleotides, the CDR3 is TGCAGCGTTGCGTGGGACAGTGGATACGAGCAGTACTTC. Translation: CSVAWDSGYEQYF.

The V and J genes are TRBV5-4 and TRBJ2-1; D tentatively reads TRBD1 or TRBD2 (5 bases each). The CDR3 runs to 15 residues. V dropped 0 bases and J dropped 0 bases, with 7 bases sitting between them. Germline CDR1 reads SGHNT; CDR2 reads YYREEE (reference sequence). The CDR3 here is CASSLVGVSYNEQFF. In nucleotides, the CDR3 is TGTGCCAGCAGCTTGGTGGGGGTCTCCTACAATGAGCAGTTCTTC.

The chain carries TRBV5-1 and TRBJ1-1; 7 nucleotides match TRBD1. CDR1 and CDR2 (germline): SGHRS, YFSETQ. Trimming cost V 1 base and J 4 bases; bases outside gene matches: 1. This CDR3 is 13 amino acids long. The CDR3 DNA is TGCGCCAGCAGCTTGCAGGGGGGCACTGAAGCTTTCTTT. The encoded protein is CASSLQGGTEAFF.

The J gene is TRBJ2-1, the V gene TRBV11-1; TRBD2 agrees at 8 bases. With 2 bases clipped from V and 9 bases from J, the junction kept 12 bases outside the gene matches. The length of the CDR3 is 16 residues. Germline CDR1 SGHAT, CDR2 FQDESV (reference sequence). CDR3 DNA sequence: TGTGCCAGCAGCTTACACCGGGAGGGCCTGGGAGGTGAGCAGTTCTTC. This gives the protein CASSLHREGLGGEQFF.

This clone was seen just once. V and J are TRBV28 and TRBJ1-1; 9 bases fit TRBD1. Germline loops: CDR1 MDHEN, CDR2 SYDVKM. After removal of 4 bases from V and 10 bases from J, the junction contained 1 base not matched to a gene. The CDR3 runs to 11 residues. The CDR3 bases are TGTGCCAGCAGTTCGGGACAGGGAGCTTTCTTT. It specifies CASSSGQGAFF.

The chain employs TRBV6-1 and TRBJ2-5, with 10 bases identical to TRBD2. Trimming at V came to 1 base and at J to 6 bases, leaving 8 bases not matched to a gene. Germline lookup yields CDR1 MNHNS and CDR2 SASEGT. CDR3 length equals 16 residues. In DNA form, the CDR3 reads TGTGCCAGCAGTGAAGTACCTAGCGGGGGTGGCCAGACCCAGTACTTC. It yields the protein CASSEVPSGGGQTQYF.

This clone was detected many times. J is TRBJ2-7 and V is TRBV12-2. TRBV12-2 is deemed a pseudogene. This CDR3 region has 13 residues. Here the CDR3 DNA reads TGTGCAAGTCGCTTAGCGAATGGTGGGGAGCAGTACTTC. As protein: CASRLANGGEQYF.

This clone has a single count. The rearrangement joins TRBV5-5 to TRBJ1-6; D uncertain. Per the germline V gene, CDR1 is SGHKS and CDR2 is YYEKEE (reference sequence). The CDR3 is made up of 14 amino acids. V dropped 0 bases and J dropped 7 bases, with 8 bases sitting between them. CDR3 in DNA: TGTGCCAGCAGCTTGGAGGGATTCAATTCACCCCTCCACTTT. It yields the protein CASSLEGFNSPLHF.

The CDR3, as DNA: TGTGCCAGCAGCCCCACGGACAGGGAGACGTCCGAGCAGTACTTC. Its translation is CASSPTDRETSEQYF. The rearrangement links TRBV5-6 to TRBJ2-7; TRBD1 agrees at 8 bases. Germline values: CDR1 SGHDT, CDR2 YYEEEE. The V segment lost 4 bases and the J segment 6 bases; nucleotides outside the gene matches: 12. The CDR3 runs 15 residues.

This sequence joins TRBV30 and TRBJ2-1; TRBD2 is a possible D gene (6 bases). The CDR3 extends over 14 amino acids. V was pared by 0 bases and J by 3 bases, with 9 bases between. Germline lookup yields CDR1 GTSNPN and CDR2 SVGIG (reference sequence). The CDR3 nucleotides read TGTGCCTGGAGTGTTTTAGCGGACTACAATGAGCAGTTCTTC. Its protein product is CAWSVLADYNEQFF.

The chain employs TRBV7-6 and TRBJ2-2; D is unclear. Trimming pared 3 bases from V and 1 base from J, leaving 15 bases between. Per germline, CDR1 SGHVS and CDR2 FNYEAQ. The CDR3 runs 17 residues. The CDR3 coding sequence is TGTGCCAGCAGCTTTCTCCCCTCGGCCGGGAACACCGGGGAGCTGTTTTTT. As protein: CASSFLPSAGNTGELFF.

The gene calls are TRBV30 and TRBJ1-2, with D possibly being TRBD1 (6 bases). Germline V gives CDR1 GTSNPN, CDR2 SVGIG (reference sequence). CDR3 length equals 13 residues. The germline V and J ends were trimmed by 2 bases and 2 bases, with 9 bases remaining between them. In DNA, the CDR3 is TGTGCCTGGAGTACACAGGGAAACTATGGCTACACCTTC. Translated, it gives CAWSTQGNYGYTF.

The chain employs TRBV9 and TRBJ1-3, with a weak D call TRBD1 (6 bases). The CDR3 runs to 15 residues. The germline V and J ends were trimmed by 3 bases and 0 bases, with 10 bases remaining between them. The germline V gene encodes CDR1 SGDLS and CDR2 YYNGEE. Here the CDR3 reads CASSEGGLSGNTIYF. CDR3 DNA sequence: TGTGCCAGCAGCGAGGGGGGCCTCTCTGGAAACACCATATATTTT.

This chain connects TRBV5-8 to TRBJ2-5; possibly TRBD1 or TRBD2 for D (5 bases each). The CDR3 contains 15 residues. Trimming removed 4 bases at V and 4 bases at J, with 17 bases between. The germline gives CDR1 SGHTS, CDR2 YDEGEE. CDR3 sequence: CASSLGSTRGETQYF. The CDR3 coding sequence is TGTGCCAGCAGCCTGGGCTCCACTAGGGGAGAGACCCAGTACTTC.

The rearrangement links TRBV9 to TRBJ1-6; 9 nucleotides agree with TRBD1. The CDR3 totals 14 residues. Unmatched junction bases numbered 6, after V lost 4 bases and J lost 10 bases. Germline-derived CDR1 and CDR2 are SGDLS and YYNGEE. The CDR3 DNA is TGTGCCAGCAGCCCGCGGGACAGGGTGTCACCCCTCCACTTT. Its translation: CASSPRDRVSPLHF.

This clone was observed a handful of times. The chain employs TRBV2 and TRBJ1-4; D might be TRBD1 (5 bases). This CDR3 region has 13 residues. Germline V gives CDR1 SNHLY, CDR2 FYNNEI. Trimming took off 6 bases at V and 8 bases at J, with 13 bases between the two ends. DNA for the CDR3: TGTGCCAGCAGGCAGGGTGTTGGAGAAAAACTGTTTTTT. Protein sequence: CASRQGVGEKLFF. The entire variable domain, with the rest obtained from reference TRBV2 and TRBJ1-4, is as follows: EPEVTQTPSHQVTQMGQEVILRCVPISNHLYFYWYRQILGQKVEFLVSFYNNEISEKSEIFDDQFSVERPDGSNFTLKIRSTKLEDSAMYFCASRQGVGEKLFFGSGTQLSVL.

V and J are TRBV19 and TRBJ2-1; 11 bases fit TRBD2. This CDR3 has 18 residues. The germline gives CDR1 LNHDA, CDR2 SQIVND (reference sequence). The trim removed 5 bases at V and 8 bases at J, leaving 17 bases unmatched. The CDR3: CASSSLRVVAGGLDEQFF. CDR3 DNA sequence: TGTGCCAGTAGTTCTCTACGGGTGGTAGCGGGAGGGTTGGATGAGCAGTTCTTC.

The rearrangement uses TRBV7-9 and TRBJ1-1, with no clear D. Germline values: CDR1 SEHNR, CDR2 FQNEAQ (reference sequence). V dropped 10 bases and J dropped 0 bases, with 12 bases sitting between them. The CDR3 length is 13 residues. In DNA form, the CDR3 reads TGTGCCACAAACTCCTTGATGAACACTGAAGCTTTCTTT. This encodes CATNSLMNTEAFF.

The chain recombines TRBV18 with TRBJ1-1; D is undetermined. CDR1 KGHSH and CDR2 LQKENI come from the germline V gene. Trimming stripped 5 bases from V and 3 bases from J, with 13 bases between. The CDR3 extends over 14 amino acids. The DNA for the CDR3 is TGTGCCAGCTCATCCGGGAGGGTCTACACTGAAGCTTTCTTT. Amino acid sequence: CASSSGRVYTEAFF. The full variable domain, with the rest looked up from reference TRBV18 and TRBJ1-1, is NAGVMQNPRHLVRRRGQEARLRCSPMKGHSHVYWYRQLPEEGLKFMVYLQKENIIDESGMPKERFSAEFPKEGPSILRIQQVVRGDSAAYFCASSSGRVYTEAFFGQGTRLTVV.

This sequence joins TRBV28 and TRBJ1-2; possible D gene TRBD1, 6 bases. This CDR3 region has 15 residues. Germline V gene lookup returns CDR1 MDHEN and CDR2 SYDVKM. V lost 6 bases to trimming and J lost 1 base, with 15 bases between them. DNA for the CDR3: TGTGCCAGCAGGCCCAGGGGAACGATTAACTATGGCTACACCTTC. It is translated as CASRPRGTINYGYTF.